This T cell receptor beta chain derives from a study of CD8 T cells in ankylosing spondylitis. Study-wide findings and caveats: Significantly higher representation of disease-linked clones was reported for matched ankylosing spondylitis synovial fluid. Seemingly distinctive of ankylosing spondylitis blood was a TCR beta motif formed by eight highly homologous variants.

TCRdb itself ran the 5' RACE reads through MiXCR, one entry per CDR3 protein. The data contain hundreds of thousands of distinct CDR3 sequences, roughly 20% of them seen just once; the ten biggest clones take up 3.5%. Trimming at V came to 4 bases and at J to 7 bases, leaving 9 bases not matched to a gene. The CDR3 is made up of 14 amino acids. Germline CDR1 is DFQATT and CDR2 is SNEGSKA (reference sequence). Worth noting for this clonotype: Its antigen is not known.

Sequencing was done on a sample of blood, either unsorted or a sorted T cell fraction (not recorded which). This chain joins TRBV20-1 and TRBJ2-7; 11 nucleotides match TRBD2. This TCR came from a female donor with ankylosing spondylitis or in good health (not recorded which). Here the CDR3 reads CSATVAGGLEEQYF. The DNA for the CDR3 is TGCAGTGCTACCGTAGCGGGAGGGCTGGAGGAGCAGTACTTC.